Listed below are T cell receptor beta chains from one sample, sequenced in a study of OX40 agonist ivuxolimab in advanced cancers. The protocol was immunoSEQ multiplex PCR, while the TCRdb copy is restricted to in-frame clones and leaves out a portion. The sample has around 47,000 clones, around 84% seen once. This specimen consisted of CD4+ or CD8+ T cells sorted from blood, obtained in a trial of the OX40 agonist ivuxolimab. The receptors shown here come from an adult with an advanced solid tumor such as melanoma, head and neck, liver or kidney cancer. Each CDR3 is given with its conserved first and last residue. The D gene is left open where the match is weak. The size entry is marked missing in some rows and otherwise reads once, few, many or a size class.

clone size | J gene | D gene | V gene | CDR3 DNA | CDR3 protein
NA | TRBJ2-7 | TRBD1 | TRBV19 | TGTGCCAGTAGTATGGGGACAGGGGGCTACGAGCAGTACTTC | CASSMGTGGYEQYF
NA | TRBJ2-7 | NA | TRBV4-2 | TGTGCCAGCAGCCAAGAAGTGGGGGTTAGACAGTTT | CASSQEVGVRQF
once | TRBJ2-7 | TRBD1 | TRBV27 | TGTGCCAGCAGCCTATCCTCCGGGACAGGGGCCTACGAGCAGTACTTC | CASSLSSGTGAYEQYF
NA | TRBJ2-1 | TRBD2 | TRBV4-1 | TGCGCCAGCGCCCTAGCGGGAGGGCTGGATGAGCAGTTCTTC | CASALAGGLDEQFF
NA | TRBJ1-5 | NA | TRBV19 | TGTGCCAGTAGTATAGTTGGAGGTAATCAGCCCCAGCATTTT | CASSIVGGNQPQHF
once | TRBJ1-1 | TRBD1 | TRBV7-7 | TGTGCTAGCAGCGCCCGACAGGGGGGAGCTTTCTTT | CASSARQGGAFF
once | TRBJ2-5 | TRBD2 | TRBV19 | TGTGCCAGTAGTGTAGGACTAGCGGGCGTCCAAGAGACCCAGTACTTC | CASSVGLAGVQETQYF
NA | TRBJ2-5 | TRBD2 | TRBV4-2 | TGTGCCAGCAGCCAAGATTCGAGCGGGAGAGTGGGACTAGAGACCCAGTACTTC | CASSQDSSGRVGLETQYF
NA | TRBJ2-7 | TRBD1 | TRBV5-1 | TGCGCCAGCAGCTTGAAGGACAGGGTTTCCTATATTGACTACGAGCAGTACTTC | CASSLKDRVSYIDYEQYF
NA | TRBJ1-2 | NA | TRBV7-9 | TGTGCCAGCAAGGGGAAGGGAAGCTACACCTTC | CASKGKGSYTF
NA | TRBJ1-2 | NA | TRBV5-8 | TGTGCCAGCAGCCCCCAGTCCGTTTGGTATGGCTACACCTTC | CASSPQSVWYGYTF
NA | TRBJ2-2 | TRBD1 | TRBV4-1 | TGCGCCAGCAGCCATCCTATCCGGGACAGGGGGCGCTCCGGGGAGCTGTTTTTT | CASSHPIRDRGRSGELFF